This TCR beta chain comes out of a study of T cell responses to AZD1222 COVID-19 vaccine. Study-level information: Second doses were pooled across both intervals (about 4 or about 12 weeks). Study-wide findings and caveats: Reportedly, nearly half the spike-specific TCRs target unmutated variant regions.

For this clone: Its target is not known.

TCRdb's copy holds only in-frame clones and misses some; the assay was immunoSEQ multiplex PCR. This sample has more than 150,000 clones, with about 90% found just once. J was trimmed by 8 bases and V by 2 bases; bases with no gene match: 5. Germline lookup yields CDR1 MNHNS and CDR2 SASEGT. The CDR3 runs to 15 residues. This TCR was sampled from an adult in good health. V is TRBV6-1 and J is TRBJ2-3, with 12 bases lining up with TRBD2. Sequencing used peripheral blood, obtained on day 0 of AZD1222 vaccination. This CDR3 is CASSESSGGAGTQYF. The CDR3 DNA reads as TGTGCCAGCAGTGAATCTAGCGGGGGGGCGGGTACGCAGTATTTT.